The present entry profiles one T cell receptor beta chain with its context. The antigen remains undetermined. Measured with immunoSEQ multiplex PCR; TCRdb has only the in-frame clones, and not every one. The sample lists roughly 28,000 clones, about 91% seen once, with approximately 6.8% in the top ten. All trial patients relapsed after autologous stem cell transplantation. CD8+ T cells were isolated from thawed PBMCs by magnetic negative selection. V shed 5 bases and J 5 bases; nucleotides not matched to a gene: 11. The CDR3 runs to 16 residues. CDR1 is SEHNR, CDR2 FQNEAQ, per germline (reference sequence). This record belongs to a study of PD-1 blockade in classical Hodgkin lymphoma. The study, taken as a whole, reports: Complete responders started with a diversity level that resembled newly diagnosed patients at baseline. Patients who initiated nivolumab within 1 year of ASCT were excluded.

This sequence originates from a human donor with classical Hodgkin lymphoma. The chain employs TRBV7-9 and TRBJ1-5; 8 positions agree with TRBD1. The sequenced sample was CD8+ T cells from blood, obtained at baseline. The CDR3 region has the DNA TGTGCCAGCAGCCCCGCTGGAGCAGGGGGCCATCAGCCCCAGCATTTT. Its translation: CASSPAGAGGHQPQHF.